The 28 T cell receptor beta chains listed next were all sequenced from one sample in a study of CD8 T cells in ankylosing spondylitis. TCRdb analysed the 5' RACE reads with MiXCR anew, one entry per CDR3 protein. The data show about 200,000 distinct CDR3 sequences, roughly 25% seen once. Sequencing was done on a sample of blood, either unsorted or a sorted T cell fraction (not recorded which). Receptor source: a male donor with ankylosing spondylitis or in good health (not recorded which).

The gene calls are TRBV2 and TRBJ2-7, with 10 bases that match TRBD2. With 2 bases clipped from V and 2 bases from J, the junction kept 6 bases outside the gene matches. Germline assignment: CDR1 SNHLY and CDR2 FYNNEI. The CDR3 length is 16 residues. CDR3 in DNA: TGTGCCAGCAGTGAACTAGCGGGAGATTCCCCCTACGAGCAGTACTTC. This sequence encodes CASSELAGDSPYEQYF.

This sequence joins TRBV5-5 and TRBJ2-1, with TRBD1 identical over 9 bases. The CDR3 is made up of 15 amino acids. The V and J ends lost 4 bases and 12 bases, in that order; junction bases with no gene match: 14. The germline V gene encodes CDR1 SGHKS and CDR2 YYEKEE (reference sequence). The CDR3 nucleotides are TGTGCCAGCAGCCTCTCGGGACAGGGCCCTTATGGGCAGTTCTTC. This gives the protein CASSLSGQGPYGQFF. The variable domain in full, with the rest retrieved from reference TRBV5-5 and TRBJ2-1, is DAGVTQSPTHLIKTRGQQVTLRCSPISGHKSVSWYQQVLGQGPQFIFQYYEKEERGRGNFPDRFSARQFPNYSSELNVNALLLGDSALYLCASSLSGQGPYGQFFGPGTRLTVL.

This clonotype has a count of ten or more. The chain employs TRBV15 and TRBJ1-6; the D is unclear. Trimming shortened V by 1 base and J by 10 bases, and 5 bases separated the two germline ends. The CDR3 totals 12 residues. Germline CDR1 is LNHNV and CDR2 is YYDKDF (reference sequence). CDR3 nucleotide sequence: TGTGCCACCAGCAGAGTTGAGTCACCCCTCCACTTT. Translating gives CATSRVESPLHF.

The sample holds many counts of this clonotype. This chain uses TRBV25-1 with TRBJ2-4; 9 positions agree with TRBD1. Trimming removed 4 bases from V and 2 bases from J; junction bases left unmatched: 9. Germline assignment: CDR1 MGHDK and CDR2 SYGVNS. The CDR3 is 17 amino acids. CDR3 DNA: TGTGCCAGCAGTGCCGATACAGGGGGCTTGTCCAAAAACATTCAGTACTTC. Protein sequence: CASSADTGGLSKNIQYF.

A few counts support this clonotype. The genes are TRBV29-1 and TRBJ1-5; the D is unclear. The CDR3 has 13 amino acids. V shed 4 bases and J shed 3 bases, with 10 bases lying between them. Per germline, CDR1 SQVTM and CDR2 ANQGSEA. Written as DNA, the CDR3 is TGCAGCGTTGGGGGAAGTTCCAATCAGCCCCAGCATTTT. Translation: CSVGGSSNQPQHF.

The gene calls are TRBV20-1 and TRBJ2-1, with TRBD2 identical over 8 bases. The junction had 5 bases not matched to a gene; V was cut back by 0 bases and J by 4 bases. Per germline, CDR1 DFQATT and CDR2 SNEGSKA (reference sequence). The CDR3 length is 15 residues. In DNA form, the CDR3 reads TGCAGTGCTAGAGAGGGTCGCGGGAGGTACAATGAGCAGTTCTTC. It specifies CSAREGRGRYNEQFF.

CDR3 bases: TGCAGCGTTGACGGGGGGGCTGGGGCCAACGTCCTGACTTTC. Protein product: CSVDGGAGANVLTF. The rearrangement joins TRBV29-1 to TRBJ2-6; 8 positions agree with TRBD2. V gave up 3 bases and J gave up 2 bases; unmatched junction bases: 0. Germline loops: CDR1 SQVTM, CDR2 ANQGSEA. This CDR3 has 14 amino acids.

The V call is TRBV20-1, the J call TRBJ2-7; D assignment may be TRBD1 or TRBD2 (5 bases each). Looked up from germline, CDR1 is DFQATT and CDR2 is SNEGSKA (reference sequence). The V and J ends lost 6 bases and 1 base respectively, with 16 bases between them. The CDR3 extends over 14 amino acids. This CDR3 reads CSAQSGTLSYEQYF. The CDR3 nucleotides are TGCAGTGCCCAGTCCGGGACCTTGTCCTACGAGCAGTACTTC.

V and J are TRBV20-1 and TRBJ2-3, with D possibly matching TRBD2 (5 bases). This CDR3 spans 14 amino acids. CDR1 DFQATT and CDR2 SNEGSKA come from the germline V gene (reference sequence). The V end was cut by 7 bases, the J end by 4 bases, with 18 bases between. This chain's CDR3 is CSVPGSPGADTQYF. DNA of the CDR3: TGCAGTGTACCGGGGTCCCCTGGGGCAGATACGCAGTATTTT.

A few counts support this clonotype. The CDR3 here is CSATRPVKETQYF. The CDR3 DNA reads as TGCAGTGCTACAAGGCCGGTAAAAGAGACCCAGTACTTC. This chain connects TRBV20-1 to TRBJ2-5; unclear D gene. V lost 4 bases and J 3 bases, leaving 12 bases between the germline ends. Germline V gene sequence: CDR1 DFQATT, CDR2 SNEGSKA (reference sequence). This CDR3 has 13 amino acids.

The chain joins TRBV3-1 to TRBJ2-1; 8 bases align to TRBD2. V gave up 0 bases and J gave up 3 bases; unmatched junction bases: 4. This CDR3 is built from 16 residues. Germline values: CDR1 LGHDT, CDR2 YNNKEL (reference sequence). The CDR3 spells CASSQDPSGSYNEQFF. CDR3 DNA sequence: TGTGCCAGCAGCCAAGATCCCAGCGGGAGCTACAATGAGCAGTTCTTC.

V usage is TRBV12-3 or TRBV12-4 and J usage is TRBJ1-1; tentatively, D is TRBD1 (6 bases). CDR3 size: 14 residues. Trimming left V 3 bases short and J 2 bases short, with 10 bases between. DNA for the CDR3: TGTGCCAGCAGTTTCCCAGGGGTCAACACTGAAGCTTTCTTT. Its translation is CASSFPGVNTEAFF.

The chain has TRBV7-3 and TRBJ2-3, with a weak D call TRBD1 (5 bases). CDR3 length: 14 amino acids. Germline CDR1 reads SGHTA; CDR2 reads FQGTGA. Trimming cost V 1 base and J 1 base, with 6 bases left between them. The CDR3 spells CASSLRGRTDTQYF. In nucleotides, the CDR3 is TGTGCCAGCAGCTTAAGGGGCCGCACAGATACGCAGTATTTT.

The chain employs TRBV12-3 or TRBV12-4 and TRBJ1-5; perhaps TRBD1 as D (5 bases). Trimming took 3 bases from V and 7 from J, leaving 10 bases between them. The CDR3 runs 13 residues. CDR3 amino acids: CASSLTDTQPQHF. The CDR3, as DNA: TGTGCCAGCAGTTTGACAGATACACAGCCCCAGCATTTT.

This clonotype was observed many times. Written as DNA, the CDR3 is TGTGCCACCAGAGGACAGGGTAACAATCAGCCCCAGCATTTT. This gives the protein CATRGQGNNQPQHF. The rearrangement uses TRBV24-1 and TRBJ1-5; 8 bases map to TRBD1. The V gene's germline CDR1 is KGHDR and CDR2 SFDVKD. The J segment lost 3 bases and the V segment lost 7 bases, leaving 4 bases of the junction unmatched. The CDR3 sequence is 14 residues long.

The rearrangement uses TRBV12-3 or TRBV12-4 and TRBJ2-7; tentatively, D is TRBD2 (6 bases). The CDR3 loop spans 13 amino acids. The germline V and J ends were trimmed by 6 bases and 1 base, with 10 bases remaining between them. This CDR3 is CASRVAASYEQYF. The CDR3 nucleotides are TGTGCCAGCAGGGTAGCGGCTTCCTACGAGCAGTACTTC.

This clonotype was observed at least ten times. The chain has TRBV15 and TRBJ2-2, with 7 bases aligning to TRBD2. V gave up 0 bases and J gave up 6 bases; unmatched junction bases: 7. Germline CDR1 and CDR2: LNHNV and YYDKDF (reference sequence). The CDR3 extends over 16 amino acids. The CDR3 region is CATSRDRAGVAGELFF. The CDR3 DNA reads TGTGCCACCAGCAGAGATAGGGCGGGAGTAGCCGGGGAGCTGTTTTTT.

Regarding this clonotype: A much larger clone sits a single nucleotide away, making a read error possible. The chain combines TRBV20-1 with TRBJ1-4; 9 bases agree with TRBD1. CDR1 is DFQATT and CDR2 is SNEGSKA in the germline V gene (reference sequence). This CDR3 spans 13 amino acids. V shed 5 bases and J 5 bases; nucleotides not matched to a gene: 3. CDR3 in amino acids: CSAVGTGNEKLFF. For the CDR3, the DNA is TGCAGTGCTGTGGGGACAGGGAATGAAAAACTGTTTTTT.

This chain uses TRBV5-1 with TRBJ2-1; 9 nucleotides agree with TRBD2. Looked up from germline, CDR1 is SGHRS and CDR2 is YFSETQ. This CDR3 comprises 13 residues. The V gene end was trimmed by 0 bases and the J gene end by 15 bases; junction bases not matched to a gene: 7. CDR3 bases: TGCGCCAGCAGCTTGGGTGGTAGCGGGAGATGGTTCTTC. Translating it yields CASSLGGSGRWFF.

This chain connects TRBV29-1 to TRBJ2-5; possibly TRBD1 or TRBD2 for D (6 bases each). The V and J ends lost 3 bases and 5 bases respectively, with 10 bases between them. Germline V gene data show CDR1 as SQVTM and CDR2 as ANQGSEA. The length of the CDR3 is 12 residues. The CDR3 spells CSVEGGAETQYF. DNA for the CDR3: TGCAGCGTTGAGGGGGGCGCGGAGACCCAGTACTTC.

This clonotype was seen more than once but under ten times. The rearrangement joins TRBV20-1 to TRBJ2-1; 11 nucleotides match TRBD2. V dropped 4 bases and J dropped 8; count of bases not matched to a gene: 13. Germline V lookup: CDR1 DFQATT, CDR2 SNEGSKA (reference sequence). This CDR3 has 16 amino acids. CDR3 nucleotide sequence: TGCAGTGCTACGCCGACTAGCGGGATTTTGCTGGATGAGCAGTTCTTC. It yields the protein CSATPTSGILLDEQFF.

This clonotype showed up just a few times. The DNA for the CDR3 is TGCAGTGCCAAGGCCGGGACTAGCGGAACGGGCCCCTCCTACAATGAGCAGTTCTTC. This gives the protein CSAKAGTSGTGPSYNEQFF. The chain couples TRBV20-1 to TRBJ2-1; TRBD2 aligns across 11 bases. Germline assignment: CDR1 DFQATT and CDR2 SNEGSKA (reference sequence). This CDR3 has 19 amino acids. The V and J ends lost 6 bases and 0 bases, in that order; junction bases with no gene match: 16.

The sample holds many counts of this clonotype. V and J are TRBV10-3 and TRBJ2-1, with 8 nucleotides matching TRBD2. Per the germline V gene, CDR1 is ENHRY and CDR2 is SYGVKD. The CDR3 is 16 amino acids. Losses at the gene ends were 2 bases for V and 4 bases for J; bases not matched to a gene: 7. The CDR3 sequence: CAISEPQLAVYNEQFF. CDR3 sequence (DNA): TGTGCCATCAGTGAGCCCCAACTAGCGGTATACAATGAGCAGTTCTTC.

This clonotype appeared a few times. J is TRBJ1-5 and V is TRBV20-1; 7 nucleotides align to TRBD1. Germline V gene data show CDR1 as DFQATT and CDR2 as SNEGSKA (reference sequence). J lost 4 bases, V lost 5 bases, and 5 bases had no gene match. The CDR3 totals 13 residues. CDR3 sequence (DNA): TGCAGTGCTGTCCAGGGGGGGAATCAGCCCCAGCATTTT. Translation gives CSAVQGGNQPQHF.

This clonotype has at least ten counts. The V call is TRBV6-5, the J call TRBJ2-1; no firm D call. Germline V lookup: CDR1 MNHEY, CDR2 SVGAGI. Between the trimmed V and J ends, which lost 3 bases and 3 bases, there was a span of 9 bases. The CDR3 contains 14 residues. CDR3 in DNA: TGTGCCAGCAGTTATTCTCGGAGCTACAATGAGCAGTTCTTC. This gives the protein CASSYSRSYNEQFF.

Of note for this clonotype: The junction departs from the called germline gene at one end, perhaps through a read error. V gene TRBV6-6 combines with J gene TRBJ2-7, with D unresolved. This CDR3 spans 10 amino acids. The V gene's germline CDR1 is MNHNY and CDR2 SVGAGI (reference sequence). The CDR3 loop is CATSHLEQYF. The CDR3 region has the DNA TGTGCCACCAGTCATCTCGAGCAGTACTTC.

The chain recombines TRBV11-3 with TRBJ2-1, with 11 bases identical to TRBD2. Looked up from germline, CDR1 is SGHNT and CDR2 is YENEEA. V lost 2 bases and J lost 6; bases outside the gene matches: 12. The CDR3 spans 18 residues. CDR3 residues: CASSLISGSSGRGNEQFF. DNA of the CDR3: TGTGCCAGCAGCTTAATCTCGGGAAGTAGCGGGAGGGGCAATGAGCAGTTCTTC. The full variable domain, its missing parts supplied by reference TRBV11-3 and TRBJ2-1, is EAGVVQSPRYKIIEKKQPVAFWCNPISGHNTLYWYLQNLGQGPELLIRYENEEAVDDSQLPKDRFSAERLKGVDSTLKIQPAELGDSAVYLCASSLISGSSGRGNEQFFGPGTRLTVL.

The chain carries TRBV5-6 and TRBJ1-5, with 12 bases matching TRBD1. Germline V CDR1 and CDR2: SGHDT, YYEEEE. The CDR3 runs to 18 residues. Germline trimming cut 3 bases from V and 6 bases from J; bases unmatched to any gene: 13. CDR3 region: CASSSNRDRGRFGQPQHF. In DNA, the CDR3 is TGTGCCAGCAGCTCAAACCGGGACAGGGGGCGCTTTGGTCAGCCCCAGCATTTT. The whole variable domain, filled in from reference TRBV5-6 and TRBJ1-5, reads DAGVTQSPTHLIKTRGQQVTLRCSPKSGHDTVSWYQQALGQGPQFIFQYYEEEERQRGNFPDRFSGHQFPNYSSELNVNALLLGDSALYLCASSSNRDRGRFGQPQHFGDGTRLSIL.